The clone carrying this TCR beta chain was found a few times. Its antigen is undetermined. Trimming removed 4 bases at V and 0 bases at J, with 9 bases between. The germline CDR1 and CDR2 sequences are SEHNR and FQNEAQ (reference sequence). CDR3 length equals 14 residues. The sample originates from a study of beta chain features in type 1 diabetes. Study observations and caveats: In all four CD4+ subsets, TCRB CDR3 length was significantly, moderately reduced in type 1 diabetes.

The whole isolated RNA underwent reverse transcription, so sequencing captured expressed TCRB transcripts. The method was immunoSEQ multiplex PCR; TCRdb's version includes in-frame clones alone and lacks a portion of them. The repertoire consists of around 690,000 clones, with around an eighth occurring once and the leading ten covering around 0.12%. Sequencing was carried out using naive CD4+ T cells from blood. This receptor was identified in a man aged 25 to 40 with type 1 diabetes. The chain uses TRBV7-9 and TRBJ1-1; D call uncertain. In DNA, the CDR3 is TGTGCCAGCAGCTCGGACCGTCTGAACACTGAAGCTTTCTTT. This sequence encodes CASSSDRLNTEAFF.